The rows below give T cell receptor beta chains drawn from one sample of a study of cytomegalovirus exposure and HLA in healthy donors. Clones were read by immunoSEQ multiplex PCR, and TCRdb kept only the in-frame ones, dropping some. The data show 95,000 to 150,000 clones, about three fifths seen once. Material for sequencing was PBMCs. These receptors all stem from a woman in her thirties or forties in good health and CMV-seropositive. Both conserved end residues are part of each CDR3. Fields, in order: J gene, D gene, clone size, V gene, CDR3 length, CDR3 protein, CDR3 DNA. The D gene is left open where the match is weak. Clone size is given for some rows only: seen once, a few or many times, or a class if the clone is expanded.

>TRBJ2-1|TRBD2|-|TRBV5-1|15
CASSLAIAGGDEQFF
TGCGCCAGCAGCTTGGCGATAGCGGGGGGCGATGAGCAGTTCTTC
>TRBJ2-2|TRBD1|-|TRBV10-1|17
CASSGPPGQGPTGELFF
TGCGCCAGCAGTGGCCCTCCGGGACAGGGACCCACCGGGGAGCTGTTTTTT
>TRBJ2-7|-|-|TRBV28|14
CASSPPTGAGEQYF
TGTGCCAGCAGCCCCCCGACAGGCGCAGGGGAGCAGTACTTC
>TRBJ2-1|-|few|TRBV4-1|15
CASSPSASSYNEQFF
TGCGCCAGCAGCCCTAGCGCGAGCTCCTACAATGAGCAGTTCTTC
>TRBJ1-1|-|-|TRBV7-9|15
CASSKWGGANTEAFF
TGTGCCAGCAGTAAATGGGGGGGGGCGAACACTGAAGCTTTCTTT
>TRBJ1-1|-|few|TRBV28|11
CASSQYTEAFF
TGTGCCAGCAGCCAGTACACTGAAGCTTTCTTT
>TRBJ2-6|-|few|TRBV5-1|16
CASSLGGSSGANVLTF
TGCGCCAGCAGCTTGGGCGGTAGCTCTGGGGCCAACGTCCTGACTTTC
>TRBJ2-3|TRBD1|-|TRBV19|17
CASTLLPGQGATDTQYF
TGTGCCAGTACCCTACTCCCGGGACAGGGGGCGACAGATACGCAGTATTTT
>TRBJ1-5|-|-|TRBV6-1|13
CASSATGNQPQHF
TGTGCCAGCAGTGCGACAGGCAATCAGCCCCAGCATTTT
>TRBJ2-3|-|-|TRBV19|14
CASSIGQNTDTQYF
TGTGCCAGTAGTATAGGACAGAACACAGATACGCAGTATTTT
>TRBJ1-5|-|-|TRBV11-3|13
CASSPDVGSPQHF
TGTGCCAGCAGCCCAGACGTGGGCAGTCCCCAGCATTTT
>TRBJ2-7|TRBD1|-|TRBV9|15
CASSGSGTGGYEQYF
TGTGCCAGCAGCGGCTCCGGGACAGGGGGCTACGAGCAGTACTTC
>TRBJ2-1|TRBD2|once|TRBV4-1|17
CASSQSGLAGGDNEQFF
TGCGCCAGCAGCCAATCCGGACTAGCGGGAGGGGACAATGAGCAGTTCTTC
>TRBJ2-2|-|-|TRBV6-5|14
CATGAQGWTGELFF
TGTGCCACAGGGGCGCAGGGGTGGACCGGGGAGCTGTTTTTT
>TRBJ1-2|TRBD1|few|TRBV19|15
CASSIEGVQGFGYTF
TGTGCCAGTAGTATAGAAGGGGTACAGGGGTTCGGCTACACCTTC
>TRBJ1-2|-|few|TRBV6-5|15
CASSYSREANYGYTF
TGTGCCAGCAGTTACTCCAGGGAGGCTAACTATGGCTACACCTTC
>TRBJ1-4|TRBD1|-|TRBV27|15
CASRGGQGRYEKLFF
TGTGCCAGCAGGGGGGGACAGGGAAGATATGAAAAACTGTTTTTT
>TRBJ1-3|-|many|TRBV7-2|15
CASSSTGYSGNTIYF
TGTGCCAGCAGCTCCACAGGGTACTCTGGAAACACCATATATTTT
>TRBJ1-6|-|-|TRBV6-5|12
CATQGMGSPLHF
TGTGCCACTCAGGGTATGGGTTCACCCCTCCACTTT
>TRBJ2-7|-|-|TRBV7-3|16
CASSLTGQSQVYEQYF
TGTGCCAGCAGCTTAACTGGACAGTCCCAAGTTTACGAGCAGTACTTC
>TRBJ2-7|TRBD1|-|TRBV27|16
CASSPKPGQGFYEQYF
TGTGCCAGCAGTCCCAAACCGGGACAGGGGTTTTACGAGCAGTACTTC
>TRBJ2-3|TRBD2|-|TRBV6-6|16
CASSYVGTSGGDTQYF
TGTGCCAGCAGTTACGTTGGGACTAGCGGGGGAGATACGCAGTATTTT
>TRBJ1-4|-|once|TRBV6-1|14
CASRRSGGYEKLFF
TGTGCCAGCAGGCGAAGTGGGGGCTATGAAAAACTGTTTTTT
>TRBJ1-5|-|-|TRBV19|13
CASSTQVNQPQHF
TGTGCCAGTAGTACACAGGTGAATCAGCCCCAGCATTTT
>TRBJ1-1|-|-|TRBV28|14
CASLGMWRITEAFF
TGTGCCTCCCTAGGGATGTGGAGGATCACTGAAGCTTTCTTT
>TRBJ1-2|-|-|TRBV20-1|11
CSARETAGYTF
TGCAGTGCTAGAGAGACAGCAGGCTACACCTTC
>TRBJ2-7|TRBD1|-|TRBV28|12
CASQQGSYEQYF
TGTGCCAGCCAACAGGGGTCCTACGAGCAGTACTTC
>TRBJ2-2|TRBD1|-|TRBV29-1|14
CSVGVTGATGELFF
TGCAGCGTTGGAGTGACAGGGGCCACCGGGGAGCTGTTTTTT
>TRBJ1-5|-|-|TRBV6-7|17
CASSYAEQGEGNQPQHF
TGTGCCAGCAGTTACGCGGAACAGGGCGAGGGCAATCAGCCCCAGCATTTT
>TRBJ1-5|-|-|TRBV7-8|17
CASSPGGEGFGNQPQHF
TGTGCCAGCAGCCCGGGGGGGGAGGGGTTTGGTAATCAGCCCCAGCATTTT
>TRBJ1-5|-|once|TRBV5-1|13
CASSLAGNQPQHF
TGCGCCAGCAGCTTGGCGGGGAATCAGCCCCAGCATTTT
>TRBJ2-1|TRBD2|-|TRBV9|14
CASSHERPGGEQFF
TGTGCCAGCAGCCATGAACGACCCGGGGGGGAGCAGTTCTTC
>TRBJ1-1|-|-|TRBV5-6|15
CASSPAAGFKTEAFF
TGTGCCAGCAGCCCGGCCGCCGGGTTCAAAACTGAAGCTTTCTTT
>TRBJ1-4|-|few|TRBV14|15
CASGAGDLTNEKLFF
TGTGCCAGCGGCGCGGGAGATTTAACTAATGAAAAACTGTTTTTT
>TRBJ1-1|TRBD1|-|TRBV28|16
CASNPPLGQWNTEAFF
TGTGCCAGCAACCCCCCCCTGGGACAGTGGAACACTGAAGCTTTCTTT
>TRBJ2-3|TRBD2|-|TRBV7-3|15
CASSYGLAGVDTQYF
TGTGCCAGCAGCTACGGACTAGCGGGAGTAGATACGCAGTATTTT
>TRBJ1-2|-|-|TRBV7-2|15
CASSFDVSFGGGYTF
TGTGCCAGCAGCTTTGATGTCTCCTTCGGTGGTGGCTACACCTTC
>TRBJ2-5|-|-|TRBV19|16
CASSQRTASLQETQYF
TGTGCCAGTAGTCAGCGGACAGCTAGCCTCCAAGAGACCCAGTACTTC
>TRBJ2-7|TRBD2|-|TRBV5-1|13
CASSTGLAYEQYF
TGCGCCAGCAGCACGGGACTAGCCTACGAGCAGTACTTC
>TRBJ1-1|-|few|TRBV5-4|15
CASSLPTPGNTEAFF
TGTGCCAGCAGCCTACCGACTCCTGGGAACACTGAAGCTTTCTTT
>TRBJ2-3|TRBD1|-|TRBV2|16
CASSKPGQGASDTQYF
TGTGCCAGCTCTAAGCCGGGACAGGGGGCATCAGATACGCAGTATTTT
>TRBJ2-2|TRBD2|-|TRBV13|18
CASSTGLAGGRGTGELFF
TGTGCCAGCAGCACGGGACTAGCGGGGGGGCGCGGCACCGGGGAGCTGTTTTTT
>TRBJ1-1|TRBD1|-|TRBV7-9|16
CASSSRSTGGRTEAFF
TGTGCCAGCAGCTCGAGATCGACAGGGGGTAGAACTGAAGCTTTCTTT
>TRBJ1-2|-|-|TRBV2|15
CASRAWGSTNYGYTF
TGTGCCAGCAGAGCCTGGGGCAGCACTAACTATGGCTACACCTTC
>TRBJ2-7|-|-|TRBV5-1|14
CASSSQGSSYEQYF
TGCGCCAGCAGCTCGCAAGGGAGCTCCTACGAGCAGTACTTC
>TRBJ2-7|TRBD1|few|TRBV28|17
CASSFGTAVKRSYEQYF
TGTGCCAGCAGTTTCGGGACAGCAGTGAAGCGCTCCTACGAGCAGTACTTC